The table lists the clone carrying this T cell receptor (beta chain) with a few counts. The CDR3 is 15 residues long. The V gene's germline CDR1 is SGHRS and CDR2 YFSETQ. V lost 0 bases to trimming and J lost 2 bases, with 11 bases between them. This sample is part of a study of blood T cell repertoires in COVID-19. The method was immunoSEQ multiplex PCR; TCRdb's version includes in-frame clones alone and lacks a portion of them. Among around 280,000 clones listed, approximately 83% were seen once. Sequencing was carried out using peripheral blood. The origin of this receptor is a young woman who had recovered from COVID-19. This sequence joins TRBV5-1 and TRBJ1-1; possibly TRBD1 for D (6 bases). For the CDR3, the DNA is TGCGCCAGCAGCTTGGGGCCGGACAGAAACACTGAAGCTTTCTTT. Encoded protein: CASSLGPDRNTEAFF.